This T cell receptor (beta chain) was obtained from a study of T cell repertoires in cytomegalovirus infection. Study as a whole: From public TCR beta signatures came an indication of both CMV infection and matching HLA type.

Study outcomes and limitations: HLA-C-restricted TCR beta clonotypes specific for CMV led the ex vivo response. Adding up the frequency of public TCR beta families identified people who carried CMV plus the relevant HLA.

Comment on this clonotype: Its cognate antigen is unknown.

The germline V gene has CDR1 PRHDT and CDR2 FYEKMQ (reference sequence). There are 16 residues in the CDR3. After removal of 5 bases from V and 3 bases from J, the junction contained 10 bases not matched to a gene. In TCRdb, the reads were re-called with MiXCR into one record per CDR3 protein. The table has nearly 450,000 distinct CDR3 sequences, approximately 31% seen once. The source material was PBMCs. The gene calls are TRBV13 and TRBJ2-3, with 8 positions matching TRBD1. This sequence originates from a human donor in good health (CMV status not recorded). Some clones in this sample may be carry-over from other donors' samples. This CDR3 reads CASSALRGLATDTQYF. The CDR3 DNA sequence: TGTGCCAGCAGCGCGCTCAGGGGGCTCGCAACAGATACGCAGTATTTT.